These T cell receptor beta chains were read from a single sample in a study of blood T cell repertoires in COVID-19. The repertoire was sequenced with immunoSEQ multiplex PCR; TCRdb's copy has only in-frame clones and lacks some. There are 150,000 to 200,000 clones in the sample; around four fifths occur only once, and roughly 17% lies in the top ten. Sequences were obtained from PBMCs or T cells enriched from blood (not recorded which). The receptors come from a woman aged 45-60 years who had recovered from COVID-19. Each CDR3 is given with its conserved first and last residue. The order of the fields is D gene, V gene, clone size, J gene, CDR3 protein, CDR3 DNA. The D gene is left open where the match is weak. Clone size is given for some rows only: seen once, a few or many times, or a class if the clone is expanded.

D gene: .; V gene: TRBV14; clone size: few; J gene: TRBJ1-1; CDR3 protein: CASSQGLTNTEAFF; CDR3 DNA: TGTGCCAGCAGCCAAGGACTTACGAACACTGAAGCTTTCTTT
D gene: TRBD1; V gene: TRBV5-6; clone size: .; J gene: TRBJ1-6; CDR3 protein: CASSRDRNNSPLHF; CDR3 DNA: TGTGCCAGCAGCCGGGACAGAAATAATTCACCCCTCCACTTT
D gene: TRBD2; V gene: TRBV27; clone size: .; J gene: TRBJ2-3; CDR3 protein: CASRPTGLVRTDTQYF; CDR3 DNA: TGTGCCAGCAGACCTACGGGACTAGTGCGCACAGATACGCAGTATTTT
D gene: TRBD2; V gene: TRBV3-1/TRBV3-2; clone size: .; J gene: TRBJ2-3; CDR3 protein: CASSLGLAGGTDTQYF; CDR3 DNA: TGTGCCAGCAGCCTGGGACTAGCGGGAGGTACAGATACGCAGTATTTT
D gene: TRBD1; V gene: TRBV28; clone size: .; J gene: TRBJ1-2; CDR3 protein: CASSGSGTVVYGYTF; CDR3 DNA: TGTGCCAGCAGTGGCTCCGGGACAGTAGTATATGGCTACACCTTC
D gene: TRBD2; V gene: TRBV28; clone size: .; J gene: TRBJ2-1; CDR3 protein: CASSLFVAGGFNEQFF; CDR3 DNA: TGTGCCAGCAGTTTATTCGTAGCGGGAGGGTTCAATGAGCAGTTCTTC
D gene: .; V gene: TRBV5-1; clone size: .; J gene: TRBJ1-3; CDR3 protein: CASKRAQTAGNTIYF; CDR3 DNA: TGCGCCAGCAAACGCGCACAGACCGCTGGAAACACCATATATTTT
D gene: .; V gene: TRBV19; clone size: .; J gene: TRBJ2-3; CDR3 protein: CASRDFSTDTQYF; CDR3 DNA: TGTGCCAGCCGGGACTTTAGCACAGATACGCAGTATTTT
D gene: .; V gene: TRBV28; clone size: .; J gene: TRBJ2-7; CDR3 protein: CASSPNYEQYF; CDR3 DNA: TGTGCCAGCAGCCCAAACTACGAGCAGTACTTC
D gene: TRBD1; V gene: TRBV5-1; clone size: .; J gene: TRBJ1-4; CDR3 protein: CASSLTAGGRQLFF; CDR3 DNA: TGCGCCAGCAGCTTGACGGCAGGGGGCCGACAACTGTTTTTT
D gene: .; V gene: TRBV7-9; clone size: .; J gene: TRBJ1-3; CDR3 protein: CASGGRTRGNTIYF; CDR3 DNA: TGTGCCAGCGGGGGCAGGACAAGAGGAAACACCATATATTTT